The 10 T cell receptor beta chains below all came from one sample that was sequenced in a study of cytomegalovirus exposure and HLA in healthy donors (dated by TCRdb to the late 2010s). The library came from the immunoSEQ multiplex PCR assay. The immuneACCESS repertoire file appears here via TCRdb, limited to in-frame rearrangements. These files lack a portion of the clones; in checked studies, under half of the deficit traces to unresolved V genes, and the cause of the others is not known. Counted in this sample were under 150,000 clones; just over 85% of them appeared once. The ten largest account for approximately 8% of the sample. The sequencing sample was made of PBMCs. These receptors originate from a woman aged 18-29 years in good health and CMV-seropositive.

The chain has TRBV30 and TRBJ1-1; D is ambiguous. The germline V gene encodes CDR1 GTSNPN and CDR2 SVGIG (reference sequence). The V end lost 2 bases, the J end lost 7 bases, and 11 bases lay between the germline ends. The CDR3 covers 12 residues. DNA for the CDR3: TGTGCCTGGAGTCCACCAGGTATTGAAGCTTTCTTT. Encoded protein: CAWSPPGIEAFF. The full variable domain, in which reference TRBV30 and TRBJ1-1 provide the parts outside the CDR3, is SQTIHQWPATLVQPVGSPLSLECTVEGTSNPNLYWYRQAAGRGLQLLFYSVGIGQISSEVPQNLSASRPQDRQFILSSKKLLLSDSGFYLCAWSPPGIEAFFGQGTRLTVV.

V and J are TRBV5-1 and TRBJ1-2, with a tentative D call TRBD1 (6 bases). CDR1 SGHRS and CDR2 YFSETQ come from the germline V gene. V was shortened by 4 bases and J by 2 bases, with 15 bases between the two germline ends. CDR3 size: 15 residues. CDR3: CASSQRPGVNYGYTF. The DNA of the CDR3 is TGCGCCAGCAGCCAGAGGCCAGGGGTGAACTATGGCTACACCTTC. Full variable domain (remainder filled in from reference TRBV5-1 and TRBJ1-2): KAGVTQTPRYLIKTRGQQVTLSCSPISGHRSVSWYQQTPGQGLQFLFEYFSETQRNKGNFPGRFSGRQFSNSRSEMNVSTLELGDSALYLCASSQRPGVNYGYTFGSGTRLTVV.

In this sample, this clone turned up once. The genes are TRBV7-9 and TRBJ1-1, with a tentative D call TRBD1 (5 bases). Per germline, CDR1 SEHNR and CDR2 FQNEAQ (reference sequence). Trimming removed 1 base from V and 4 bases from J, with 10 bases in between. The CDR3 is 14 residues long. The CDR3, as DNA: TGTGCCAGCAGCTTAGGGGCAGGGCTCACTGAAGCTTTCTTT. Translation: CASSLGAGLTEAFF.

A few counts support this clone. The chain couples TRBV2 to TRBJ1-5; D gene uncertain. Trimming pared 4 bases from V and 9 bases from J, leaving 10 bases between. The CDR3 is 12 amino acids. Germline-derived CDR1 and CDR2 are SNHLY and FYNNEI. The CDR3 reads CASSVWEGPQHF. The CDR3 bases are TGTGCCAGCAGTGTTTGGGAGGGGCCCCAGCATTTT.

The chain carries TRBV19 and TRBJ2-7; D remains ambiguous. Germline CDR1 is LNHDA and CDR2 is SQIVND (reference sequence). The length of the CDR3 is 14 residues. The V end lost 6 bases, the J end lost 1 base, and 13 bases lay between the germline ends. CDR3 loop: CASSPSRSSYEQYF. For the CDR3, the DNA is TGTGCCAGTAGCCCAAGCCGGTCGTCCTACGAGCAGTACTTC.

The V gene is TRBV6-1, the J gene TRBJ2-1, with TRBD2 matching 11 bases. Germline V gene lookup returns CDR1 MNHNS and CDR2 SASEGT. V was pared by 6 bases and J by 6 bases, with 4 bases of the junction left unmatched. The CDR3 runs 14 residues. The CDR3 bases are TGTGCCAGCAGCTTACTAGCGGGAGTCAATGAGCAGTTCTTC. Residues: CASSLLAGVNEQFF.

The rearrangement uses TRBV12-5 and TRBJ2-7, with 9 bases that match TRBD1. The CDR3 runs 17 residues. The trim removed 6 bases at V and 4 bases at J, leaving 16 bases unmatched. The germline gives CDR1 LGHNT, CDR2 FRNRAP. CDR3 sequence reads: CASGFLKNPGQGYEQYF. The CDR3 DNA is TGTGCTAGTGGATTTCTGAAAAATCCGGGACAGGGTTACGAGCAGTACTTC. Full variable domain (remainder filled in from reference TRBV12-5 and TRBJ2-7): DARVTQTPRHKVTEMGQEVTMRCQPILGHNTVFWYRQTMMQGLELLAYFRNRAPLDDSGMPKDRFSAEMPDATLATLKIQPSEPRDSAVYFCASGFLKNPGQGYEQYFGPGTRLTVT.

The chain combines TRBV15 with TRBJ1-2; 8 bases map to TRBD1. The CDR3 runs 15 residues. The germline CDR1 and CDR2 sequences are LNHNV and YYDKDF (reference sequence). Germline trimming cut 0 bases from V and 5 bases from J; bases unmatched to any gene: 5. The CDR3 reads CATSRDATGVYGYTF. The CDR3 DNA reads TGTGCCACCAGCAGAGATGCGACAGGGGTGTATGGCTACACCTTC.

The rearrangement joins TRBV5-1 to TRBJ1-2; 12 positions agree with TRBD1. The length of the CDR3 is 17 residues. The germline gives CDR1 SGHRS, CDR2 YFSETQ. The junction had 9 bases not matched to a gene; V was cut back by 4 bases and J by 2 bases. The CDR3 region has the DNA TGCGCCAGCAGCGGCACCGGGACAGGGGGCGCGAACTATGGCTACACCTTC. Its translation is CASSGTGTGGANYGYTF. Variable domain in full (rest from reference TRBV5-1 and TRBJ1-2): KAGVTQTPRYLIKTRGQQVTLSCSPISGHRSVSWYQQTPGQGLQFLFEYFSETQRNKGNFPGRFSGRQFSNSRSEMNVSTLELGDSALYLCASSGTGTGGANYGYTFGSGTRLTVV.

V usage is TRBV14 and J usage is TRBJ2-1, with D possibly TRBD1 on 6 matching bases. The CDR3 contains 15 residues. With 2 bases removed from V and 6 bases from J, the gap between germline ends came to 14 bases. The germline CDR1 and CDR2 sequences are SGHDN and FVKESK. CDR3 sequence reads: CASSQRFRGTNEQFF. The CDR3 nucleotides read TGTGCCAGCAGCCAACGATTCAGGGGCACCAATGAGCAGTTCTTC.